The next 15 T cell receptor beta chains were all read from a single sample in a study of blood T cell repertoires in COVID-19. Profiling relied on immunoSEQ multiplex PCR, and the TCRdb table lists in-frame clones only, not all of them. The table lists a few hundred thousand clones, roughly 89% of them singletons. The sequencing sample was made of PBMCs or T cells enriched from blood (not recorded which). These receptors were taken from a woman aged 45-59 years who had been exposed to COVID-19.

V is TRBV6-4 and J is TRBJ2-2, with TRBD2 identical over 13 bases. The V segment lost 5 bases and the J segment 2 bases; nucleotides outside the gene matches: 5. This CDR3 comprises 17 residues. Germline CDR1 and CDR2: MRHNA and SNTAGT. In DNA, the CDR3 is TGTGCCAGCAGTAGACTAGCGGGGGGACGAAACACCGGGGAGCTGTTTTTT. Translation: CASSRLAGGRNTGELFF.

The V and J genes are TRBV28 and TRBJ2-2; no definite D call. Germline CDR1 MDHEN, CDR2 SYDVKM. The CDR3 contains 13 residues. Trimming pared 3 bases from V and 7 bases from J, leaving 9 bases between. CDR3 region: CASSFRLNGELFF. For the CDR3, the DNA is TGTGCCAGCAGTTTTCGACTGAACGGGGAGCTGTTTTTT.

CDR3 residues: CASSEPYRTSYEQYF. The DNA for the CDR3 is TGTGCCAGCAGTGAACCTTACAGGACCTCCTACGAGCAGTACTTC. This sequence joins TRBV6-1 and TRBJ2-7; D is perhaps TRBD1 (5 bases). V was trimmed by 2 bases and J by 0 bases, leaving 11 bases between them. This CDR3 region has 15 residues. CDR1 is MNHNS, CDR2 SASEGT, per germline.

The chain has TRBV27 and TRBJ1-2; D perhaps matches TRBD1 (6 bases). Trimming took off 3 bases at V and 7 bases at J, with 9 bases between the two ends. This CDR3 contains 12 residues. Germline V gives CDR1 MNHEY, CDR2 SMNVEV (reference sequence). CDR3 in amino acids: CASSFSGVGYTF. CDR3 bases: TGTGCCAGCAGTTTTTCAGGGGTTGGCTACACCTTC.

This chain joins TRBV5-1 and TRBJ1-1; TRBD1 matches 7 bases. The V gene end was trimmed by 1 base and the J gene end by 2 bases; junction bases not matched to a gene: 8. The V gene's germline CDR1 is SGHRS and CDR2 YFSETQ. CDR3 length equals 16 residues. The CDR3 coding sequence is TGCGCCAGCAGCTTGACCCCGGACAGGTTTAACACTGAAGCTTTCTTT. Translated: CASSLTPDRFNTEAFF. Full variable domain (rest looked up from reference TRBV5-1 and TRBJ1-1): KAGVTQTPRYLIKTRGQQVTLSCSPISGHRSVSWYQQTPGQGLQFLFEYFSETQRNKGNFPGRFSGRQFSNSRSEMNVSTLELGDSALYLCASSLTPDRFNTEAFFGQGTRLTVV.

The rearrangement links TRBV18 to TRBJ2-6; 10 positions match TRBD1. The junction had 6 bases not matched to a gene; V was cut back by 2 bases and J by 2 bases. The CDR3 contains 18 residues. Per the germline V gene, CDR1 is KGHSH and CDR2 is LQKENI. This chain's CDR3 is CASSPESDRGTGANVLTF. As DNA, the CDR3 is TGTGCCAGCTCACCAGAATCGGACAGGGGGACTGGGGCCAACGTCCTGACTTTC.

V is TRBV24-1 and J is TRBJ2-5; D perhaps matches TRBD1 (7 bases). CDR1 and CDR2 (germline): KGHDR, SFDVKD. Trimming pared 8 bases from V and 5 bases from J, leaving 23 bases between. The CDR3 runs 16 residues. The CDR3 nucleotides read TGTGCCACCATGGAGGGCAGGGGGGTATCTGGGGAGACCCAGTACTTC. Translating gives CATMEGRGVSGETQYF.

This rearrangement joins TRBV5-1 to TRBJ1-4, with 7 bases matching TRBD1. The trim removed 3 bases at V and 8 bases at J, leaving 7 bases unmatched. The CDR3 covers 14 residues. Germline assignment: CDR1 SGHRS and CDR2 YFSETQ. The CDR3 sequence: CASSSGQPEEKLFF. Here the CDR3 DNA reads TGCGCCAGCAGCTCGGGACAGCCCGAAGAAAAACTGTTTTTT.

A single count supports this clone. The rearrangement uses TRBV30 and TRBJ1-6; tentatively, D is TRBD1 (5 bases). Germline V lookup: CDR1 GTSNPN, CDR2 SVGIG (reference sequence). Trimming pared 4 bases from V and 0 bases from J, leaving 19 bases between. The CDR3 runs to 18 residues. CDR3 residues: CAWKSGLGGASYNSPLHF. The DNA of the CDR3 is TGTGCCTGGAAGTCCGGTTTGGGCGGGGCCTCCTATAATTCACCCCTCCACTTT.

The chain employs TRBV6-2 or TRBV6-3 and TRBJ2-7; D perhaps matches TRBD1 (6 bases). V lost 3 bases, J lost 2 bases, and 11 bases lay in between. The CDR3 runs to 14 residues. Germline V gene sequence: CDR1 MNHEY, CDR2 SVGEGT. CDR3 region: CASSYTTGPYEQYF. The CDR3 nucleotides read TGTGCCAGCAGTTATACGACAGGTCCCTACGAGCAGTACTTC.

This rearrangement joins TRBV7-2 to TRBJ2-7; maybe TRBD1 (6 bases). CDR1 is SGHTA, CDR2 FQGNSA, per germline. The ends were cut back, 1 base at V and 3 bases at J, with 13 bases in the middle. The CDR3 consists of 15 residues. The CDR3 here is CASSLDPGHLYEQYF. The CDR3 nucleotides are TGTGCCAGCAGCTTAGACCCGGGACACCTCTACGAGCAGTACTTC.

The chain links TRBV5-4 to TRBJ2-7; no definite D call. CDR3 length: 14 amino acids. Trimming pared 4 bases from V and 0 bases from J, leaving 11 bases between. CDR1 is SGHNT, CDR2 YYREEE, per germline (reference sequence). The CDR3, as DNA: TGTGCCAGCAGCGAGGAGCTATTCTCCTACGAGCAGTACTTC. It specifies CASSEELFSYEQYF.

CDR3 in amino acids: CASRKTGNEKLFF. As DNA, the CDR3 is TGCGCCAGCAGGAAGACGGGGAATGAAAAACTGTTTTTT. The chain uses TRBV4-1 and TRBJ1-4; no reliable D call. V lost 6 bases, J lost 5 bases, and 10 bases lay in between. CDR1 is MGHRA and CDR2 is YSYEKL in the germline V gene. This CDR3 is 13 amino acids long.

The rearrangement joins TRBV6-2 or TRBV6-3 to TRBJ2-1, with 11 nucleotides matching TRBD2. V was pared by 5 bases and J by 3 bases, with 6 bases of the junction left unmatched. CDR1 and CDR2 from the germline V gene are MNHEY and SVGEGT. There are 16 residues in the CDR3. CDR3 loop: CASSRGTSGGYNEQFF. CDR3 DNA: TGTGCCAGCAGTCGGGGCACTAGCGGGGGCTACAATGAGCAGTTCTTC.

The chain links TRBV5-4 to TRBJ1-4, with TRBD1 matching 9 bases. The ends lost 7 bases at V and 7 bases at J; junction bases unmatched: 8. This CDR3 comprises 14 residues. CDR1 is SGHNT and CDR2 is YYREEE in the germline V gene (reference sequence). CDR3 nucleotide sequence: TGTGCCAGCGGGCAGACAGGGGGAGGTGAAAAACTGTTTTTT. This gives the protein CASGQTGGGEKLFF.